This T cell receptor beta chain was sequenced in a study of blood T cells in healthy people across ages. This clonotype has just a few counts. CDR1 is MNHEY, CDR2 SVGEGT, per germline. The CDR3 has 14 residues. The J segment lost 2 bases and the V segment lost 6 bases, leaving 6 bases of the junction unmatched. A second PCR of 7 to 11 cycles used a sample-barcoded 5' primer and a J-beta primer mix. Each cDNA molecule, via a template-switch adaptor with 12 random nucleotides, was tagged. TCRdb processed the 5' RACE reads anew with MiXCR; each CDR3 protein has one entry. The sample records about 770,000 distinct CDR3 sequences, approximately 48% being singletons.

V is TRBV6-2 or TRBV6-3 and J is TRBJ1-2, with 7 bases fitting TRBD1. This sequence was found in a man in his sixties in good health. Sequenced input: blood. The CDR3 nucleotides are TGTGCCAGCAGGGGATCGACAGGGAACTATGGCTACACCTTC. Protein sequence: CASRGSTGNYGYTF.